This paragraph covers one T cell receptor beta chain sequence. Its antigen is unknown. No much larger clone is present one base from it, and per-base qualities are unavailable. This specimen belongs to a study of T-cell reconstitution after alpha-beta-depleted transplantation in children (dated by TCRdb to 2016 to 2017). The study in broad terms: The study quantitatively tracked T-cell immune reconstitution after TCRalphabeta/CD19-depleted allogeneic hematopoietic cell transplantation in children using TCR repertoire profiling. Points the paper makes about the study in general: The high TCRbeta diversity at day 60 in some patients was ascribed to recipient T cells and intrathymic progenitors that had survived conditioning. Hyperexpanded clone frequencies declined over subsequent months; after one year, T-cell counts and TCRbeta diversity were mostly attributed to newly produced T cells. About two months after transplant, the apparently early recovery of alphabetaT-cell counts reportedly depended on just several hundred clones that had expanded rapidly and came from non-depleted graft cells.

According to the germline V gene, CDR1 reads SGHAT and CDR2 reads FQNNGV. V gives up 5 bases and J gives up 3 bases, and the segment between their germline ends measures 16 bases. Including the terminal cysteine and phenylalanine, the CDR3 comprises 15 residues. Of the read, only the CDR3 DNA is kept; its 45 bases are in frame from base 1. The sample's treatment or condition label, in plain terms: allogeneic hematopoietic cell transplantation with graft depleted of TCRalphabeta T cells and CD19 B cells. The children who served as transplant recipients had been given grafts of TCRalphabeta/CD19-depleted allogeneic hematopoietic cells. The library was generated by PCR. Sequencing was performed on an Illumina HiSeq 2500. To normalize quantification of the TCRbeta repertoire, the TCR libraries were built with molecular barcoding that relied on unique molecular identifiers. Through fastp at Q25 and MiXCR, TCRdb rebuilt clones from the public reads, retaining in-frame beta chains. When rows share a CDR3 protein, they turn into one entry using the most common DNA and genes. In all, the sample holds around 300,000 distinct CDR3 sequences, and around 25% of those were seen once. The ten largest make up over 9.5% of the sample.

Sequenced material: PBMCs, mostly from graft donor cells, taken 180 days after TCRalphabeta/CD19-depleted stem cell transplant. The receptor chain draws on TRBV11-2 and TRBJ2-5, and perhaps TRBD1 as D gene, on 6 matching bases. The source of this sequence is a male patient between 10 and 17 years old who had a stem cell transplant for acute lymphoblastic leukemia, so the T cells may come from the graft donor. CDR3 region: CASSRPLQGKETQYF. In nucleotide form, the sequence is TGTGCCAGCAGCAGACCCCTTCAGGGGAAAGAGACCCAGTACTTC. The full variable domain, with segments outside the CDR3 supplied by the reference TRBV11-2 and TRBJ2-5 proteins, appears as EAGVAQSPRYKIIEKRQSVAFWCNPISGHATLYWYQQILGQGPKLLIQFQNNGVVDDSQLPKDRFSAERLKGVDSTLKIQPAKLEDSAVYLCASSRPLQGKETQYFGPGTRLLVL.